This T cell receptor (beta chain) derives from a study of blood T cell repertoires in COVID-19. About the study: The United States, Italy and Spain supplied acute and convalescent COVID-19 samples. Sources were T cells, B-cell-depleted T cells, or PBMCs; the material itself was cDNA or gDNA.

As originally analysed: Amplification from reference gene primers served as the basis for estimated nucleated cell counts. The repertoire was sequenced with immunoSEQ multiplex PCR; TCRdb's copy has only in-frame clones and lacks some. That table supplies the V and J calls and clone size; D and trimming were determined from the DNA. Altogether 100,000 to 120,000 clones are present, around 90% being singletons, with the ten largest covering 4.8%. Germline CDR1 reads SNHLY; CDR2 reads FYNNEI. The CDR3 length is 13 residues. V shed 5 bases and J shed 3 bases, with 11 bases lying between them. This clonotype was sampled from a human donor in a cohort sampled during active COVID-19. The sequencing sample was made of peripheral blood. The chain has TRBV2 and TRBJ2-7; TRBD2 might be the D (6 bases). CDR3 sequence: CASSQTGDYEQYF. For the CDR3, the DNA is TGTGCCAGCAGTCAGACGGGGGACTACGAGCAGTACTTC.